These 8 T cell receptor beta chains were sequenced from one sample in a study of blood T cell repertoires in COVID-19. Libraries were prepared by immunoSEQ multiplex PCR; TCRdb keeps only in-frame clonotypes and omits some of them. The repertoire consists of 90,000 to 120,000 clones, with roughly 85% occurring once and the leading ten covering around 2.2%. Sequenced material: peripheral blood. The receptors were sampled from a human donor in a cohort sampled during active COVID-19.

The chain is built from TRBV18 and TRBJ1-1; the match to TRBD1 covers 8 bases. The CDR3 contains 16 residues. V was pared by 1 base and J by 0 bases, with 4 bases of the junction left unmatched. Per germline, CDR1 KGHSH and CDR2 LQKENI. In nucleotides, the CDR3 is TGTGCCAGCTCACCACAAGGGACAGGACTGAACACTGAAGCTTTCTTT. Amino acid sequence: CASSPQGTGLNTEAFF.

The chain is built from TRBV5-1 and TRBJ2-1, with a weak D call TRBD1 (5 bases). CDR1 SGHRS and CDR2 YFSETQ come from the germline V gene. The V and J ends lost 4 bases and 3 bases respectively, with 14 bases between them. The CDR3 is made up of 15 amino acids. The CDR3 loop is CASSATGQNYNEQFF. The CDR3 DNA is TGCGCCAGCAGCGCAACAGGACAAAACTACAATGAGCAGTTCTTC.

The V call is TRBV9, the J call TRBJ2-2, with no clear D. Germline values: CDR1 SGDLS, CDR2 YYNGEE. The CDR3 consists of 13 residues. V was trimmed by 3 bases and J by 2 bases, leaving 5 bases between them. CDR3 DNA sequence: TGTGCCAGCAGCGCTCCCAACACCGGGGAGCTGTTTTTT. Protein sequence: CASSAPNTGELFF.

The chain couples TRBV15 to TRBJ2-5; 9 positions agree with TRBD2. CDR3 length: 17 amino acids. The V and J ends lost 0 bases and 5 bases, in that order; junction bases with no gene match: 10. Germline V gene data show CDR1 as LNHNV and CDR2 as YYDKDF (reference sequence). Written as DNA, the CDR3 is TGTGCCACCAGCAGAGATACAAGCGGGGGGATTCGGGAGACCCAGTACTTC. It specifies CATSRDTSGGIRETQYF.

The count of this clone is one. The chain has TRBV4-1 and TRBJ2-4; TRBD2 matches at 16 bases. From germline, CDR1 is MGHRA and CDR2 YSYEKL. This CDR3 is 17 amino acids long. The J segment lost 8 bases and the V segment lost 4 bases, leaving 8 bases of the junction unmatched. CDR3 residues: CASSLTGTSGGADIQYF. CDR3 sequence (DNA): TGCGCCAGCAGCCTAACCGGGACTAGCGGGGGGGCAGACATTCAGTACTTC.

The J gene is TRBJ1-2, the V gene TRBV25-1; D uncertain. Germline CDR1 and CDR2: MGHDK and SYGVNS. The length of the CDR3 is 13 residues. V lost 2 bases to trimming and J lost 6 bases, with 10 bases between them. The CDR3: CASSEIDLNGYTF. CDR3 in DNA: TGTGCCAGCAGTGAAATAGATCTAAATGGCTACACCTTC.

This clone was observed a single time. The V and J genes are TRBV7-9 and TRBJ1-1; the D is unclear. Germline lookup yields CDR1 SEHNR and CDR2 FQNEAQ (reference sequence). V was cut by 1 base and J by 1 base, with 13 bases left in between. The CDR3 has 16 amino acids. The CDR3: CASSLGRAWGNTEAFF. In DNA, the CDR3 is TGTGCCAGCAGCTTAGGGCGGGCGTGGGGGAACACTGAAGCTTTCTTT.

This clone showed up just once. V usage is TRBV28 and J usage is TRBJ1-4; tentative D call: TRBD1 (5 bases). Germline V gives CDR1 MDHEN, CDR2 SYDVKM. V lost 5 bases and J lost 10, with 23 bases in between. The CDR3 length is 16 residues. CDR3 sequence: CASSPIPQEVGGKLFF. The CDR3 DNA reads as TGTGCCAGCAGTCCTATTCCACAGGAGGTGGGAGGAAAACTGTTTTTT.